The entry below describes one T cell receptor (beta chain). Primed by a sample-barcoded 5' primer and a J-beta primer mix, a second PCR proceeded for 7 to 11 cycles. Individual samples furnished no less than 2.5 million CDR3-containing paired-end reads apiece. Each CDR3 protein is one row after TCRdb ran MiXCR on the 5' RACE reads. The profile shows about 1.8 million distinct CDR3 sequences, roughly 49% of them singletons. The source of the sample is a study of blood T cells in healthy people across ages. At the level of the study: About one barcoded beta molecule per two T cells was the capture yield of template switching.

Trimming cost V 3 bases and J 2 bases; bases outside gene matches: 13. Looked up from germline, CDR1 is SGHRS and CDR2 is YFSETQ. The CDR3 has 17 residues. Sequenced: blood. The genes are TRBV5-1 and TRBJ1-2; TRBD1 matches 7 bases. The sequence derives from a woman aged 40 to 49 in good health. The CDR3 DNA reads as TGCGCCAGCAGCTCCACGATCGAGGGACAGCTGAACTATGGCTACACCTTC. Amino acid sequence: CASSSTIEGQLNYGYTF.